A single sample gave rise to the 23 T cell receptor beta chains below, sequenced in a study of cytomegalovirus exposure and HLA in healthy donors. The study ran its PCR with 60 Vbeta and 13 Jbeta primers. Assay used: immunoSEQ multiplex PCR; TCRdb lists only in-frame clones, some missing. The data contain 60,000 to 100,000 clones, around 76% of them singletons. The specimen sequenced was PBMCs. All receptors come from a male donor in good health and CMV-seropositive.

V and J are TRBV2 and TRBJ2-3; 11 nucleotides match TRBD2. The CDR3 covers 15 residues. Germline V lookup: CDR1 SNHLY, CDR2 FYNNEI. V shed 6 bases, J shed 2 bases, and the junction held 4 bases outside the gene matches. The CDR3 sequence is CASRLAGASTDTQYF. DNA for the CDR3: TGTGCCAGCAGACTAGCGGGAGCTTCCACAGATACGCAGTATTTT.

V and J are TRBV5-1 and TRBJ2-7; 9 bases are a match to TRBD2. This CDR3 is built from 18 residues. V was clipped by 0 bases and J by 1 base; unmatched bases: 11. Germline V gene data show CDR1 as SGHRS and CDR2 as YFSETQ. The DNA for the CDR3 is TGCGCCAGCAGCTTGGCCCGCGGCGGGAGGGCCTTTTCCTACGAGCAGTACTTC. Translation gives CASSLARGGRAFSYEQYF.

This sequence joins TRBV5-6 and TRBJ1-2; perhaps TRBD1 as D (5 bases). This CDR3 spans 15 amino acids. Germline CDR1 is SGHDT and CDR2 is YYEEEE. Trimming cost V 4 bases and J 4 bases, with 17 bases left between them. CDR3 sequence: CASSLDSGTFYGYTF. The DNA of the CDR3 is TGTGCCAGCAGCCTAGACAGTGGAACCTTCTATGGCTACACCTTC.

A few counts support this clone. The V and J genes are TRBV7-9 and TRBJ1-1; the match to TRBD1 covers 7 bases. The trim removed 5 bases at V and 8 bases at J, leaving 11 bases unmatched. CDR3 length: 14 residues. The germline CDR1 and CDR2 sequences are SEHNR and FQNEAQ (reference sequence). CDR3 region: CASSRNRDSWEAFF. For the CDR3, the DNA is TGTGCCAGCAGCCGCAACCGGGACAGTTGGGAAGCTTTCTTT.

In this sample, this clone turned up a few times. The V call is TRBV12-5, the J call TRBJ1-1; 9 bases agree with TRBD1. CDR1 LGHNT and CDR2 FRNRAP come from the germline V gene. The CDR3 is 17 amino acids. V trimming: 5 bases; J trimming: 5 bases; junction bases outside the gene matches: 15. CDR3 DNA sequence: TGTGCTAGTGGTGTAATGGACAGGGGAAATACCATAACTGAAGCTTTCTTT. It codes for CASGVMDRGNTITEAFF.

CDR3 sequence reads: CASSYSGTGNGYTF. CDR3 sequence (DNA): TGTGCCAGCAGTTACTCGGGGACAGGGAATGGCTACACCTTC. The rearrangement uses TRBV6-5 and TRBJ1-2; 9 nucleotides agree with TRBD1. Germline V gene data show CDR1 as MNHEY and CDR2 as SVGAGI. J was trimmed by 6 bases and V by 0 bases; bases with no gene match: 2. The CDR3 has 14 amino acids.

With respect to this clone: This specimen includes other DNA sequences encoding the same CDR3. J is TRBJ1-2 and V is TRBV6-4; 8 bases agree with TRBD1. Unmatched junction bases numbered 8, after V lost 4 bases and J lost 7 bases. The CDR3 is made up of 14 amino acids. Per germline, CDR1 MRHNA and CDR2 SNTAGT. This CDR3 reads CASSVELTGGGYTF. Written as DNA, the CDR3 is TGTGCCAGCAGTGTTGAGCTCACAGGGGGTGGCTACACCTTC.

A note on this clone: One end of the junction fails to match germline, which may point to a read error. The CDR3 DNA reads TGTTCCAGCAGCTTTCTGGTCGGGACAGGGGGCTACGAGCAGTACTTC. It specifies CSSSFLVGTGGYEQYF. V is TRBV7-9 and J is TRBJ2-7; 11 bases agree with TRBD1. Germline loops: CDR1 SEHNR, CDR2 FQNEAQ (reference sequence). The CDR3 consists of 16 residues.

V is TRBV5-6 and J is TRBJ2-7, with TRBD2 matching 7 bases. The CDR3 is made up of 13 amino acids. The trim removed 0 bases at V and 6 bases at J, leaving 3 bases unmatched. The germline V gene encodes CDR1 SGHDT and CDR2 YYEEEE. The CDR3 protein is CASSLGAGVEQYF. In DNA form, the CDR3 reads TGTGCCAGCAGCTTGGGTGCGGGGGTCGAGCAGTACTTC.

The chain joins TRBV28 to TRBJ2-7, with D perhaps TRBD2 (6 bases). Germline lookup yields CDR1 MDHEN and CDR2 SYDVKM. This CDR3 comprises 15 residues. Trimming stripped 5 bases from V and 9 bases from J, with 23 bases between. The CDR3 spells CASSLTPDLASVQYF. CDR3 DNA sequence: TGTGCCAGCAGTCTTACCCCCGATCTAGCGTCTGTGCAGTACTTC. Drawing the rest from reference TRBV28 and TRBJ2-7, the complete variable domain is DVKVTQSSRYLVKRTGEKVFLECVQDMDHENMFWYRQDPGLGLRLIYFSYDVKMKEKGDIPEGYSVSREKKERFSLILESASTNQTSMYLCASSLTPDLASVQYFGPGTRLTVT.

The chain's CDR3 is CASKQGAAYNSPLHF. The CDR3 nucleotides read TGTGCCAGCAAACAAGGGGCTGCCTATAATTCACCCCTCCACTTT. J is TRBJ1-6 and V is TRBV6-1, with a possible D match to TRBD1 (5 bases). The CDR3 has 15 residues. With 7 bases removed from V and 2 bases from J, the gap between germline ends came to 12 bases. CDR1 is MNHNS, CDR2 SASEGT, per germline.

This chain's CDR3 is CASSRGTAGELFF. CDR3 in DNA: TGTGCCAGCAGCCGGGGGACCGCCGGGGAGCTGTTTTTT. J is TRBJ2-2 and V is TRBV2, with a possible D match to TRBD2 (6 bases). This CDR3 region has 13 residues. Trimming stripped 6 bases from V and 6 bases from J, with 11 bases between. Per the germline V gene, CDR1 is SNHLY and CDR2 is FYNNEI.

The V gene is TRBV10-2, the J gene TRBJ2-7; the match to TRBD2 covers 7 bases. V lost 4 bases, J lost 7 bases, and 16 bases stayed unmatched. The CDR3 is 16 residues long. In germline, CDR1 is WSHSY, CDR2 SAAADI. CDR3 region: CASSGRTMGGRGEQYF. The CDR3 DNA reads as TGCGCCAGCAGTGGCCGGACCATGGGGGGGAGAGGAGAGCAGTACTTC.

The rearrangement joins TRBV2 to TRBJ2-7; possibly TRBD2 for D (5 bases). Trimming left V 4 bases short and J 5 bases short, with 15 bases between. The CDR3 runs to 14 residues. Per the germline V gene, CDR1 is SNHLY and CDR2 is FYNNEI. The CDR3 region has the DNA TGTGCCAGCAGTGCGGACTCAAGTCTCAACGAGCAGTACTTC. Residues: CASSADSSLNEQYF.

For the CDR3, the DNA is TGTGCCAGCAGCTCTAGGACAGACTCCACAGATACGCAGTATTTT. This sequence encodes CASSSRTDSTDTQYF. The J gene is TRBJ2-3, the V gene TRBV5-4; TRBD1 is a possible D gene (6 bases). CDR1 is SGHNT and CDR2 is YYREEE in the germline V gene (reference sequence). CDR3 length: 15 residues. V was clipped by 3 bases and J by 2 bases, with 13 bases between them.

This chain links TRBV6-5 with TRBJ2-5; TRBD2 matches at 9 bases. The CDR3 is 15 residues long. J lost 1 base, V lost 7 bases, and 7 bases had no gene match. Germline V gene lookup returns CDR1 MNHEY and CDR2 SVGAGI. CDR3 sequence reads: CASTHAGGPQETQYF. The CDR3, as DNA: TGTGCCAGCACCCACGCGGGGGGGCCCCAAGAGACCCAGTACTTC.

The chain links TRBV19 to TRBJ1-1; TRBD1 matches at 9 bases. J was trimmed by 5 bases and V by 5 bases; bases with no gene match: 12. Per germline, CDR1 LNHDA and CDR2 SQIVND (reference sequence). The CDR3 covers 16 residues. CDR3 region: CASSVGYRGRRTEAFF. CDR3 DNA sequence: TGTGCCAGTAGTGTGGGATACAGGGGGCGAAGAACTGAAGCTTTCTTT.

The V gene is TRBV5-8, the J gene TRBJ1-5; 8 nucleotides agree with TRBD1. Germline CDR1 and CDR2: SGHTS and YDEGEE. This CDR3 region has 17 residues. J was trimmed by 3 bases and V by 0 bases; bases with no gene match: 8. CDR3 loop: CASSLGLTTGANQPQHF. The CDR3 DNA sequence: TGTGCCAGCAGCTTGGGTCTCACGACAGGGGCCAATCAGCCCCAGCATTTT.

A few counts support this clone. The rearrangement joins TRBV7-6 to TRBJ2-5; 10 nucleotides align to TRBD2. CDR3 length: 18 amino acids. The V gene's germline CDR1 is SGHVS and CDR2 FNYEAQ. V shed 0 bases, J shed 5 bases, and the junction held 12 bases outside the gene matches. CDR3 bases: TGTGCCAGCAGCTTAGCTCCACCCAGCGGGGGGGCCGGGGAGACCCAGTACTTC. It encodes CASSLAPPSGGAGETQYF.

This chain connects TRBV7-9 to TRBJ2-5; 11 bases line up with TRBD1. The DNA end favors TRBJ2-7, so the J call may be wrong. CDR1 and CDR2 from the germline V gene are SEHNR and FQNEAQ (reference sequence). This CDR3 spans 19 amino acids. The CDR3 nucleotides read TGTGCCAGCAGCTTAAATTGGTGGACAGGGGGCGATTCTCCCTACGAGCAGTACTTC. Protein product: CASSLNWWTGGDSPYEQYF.

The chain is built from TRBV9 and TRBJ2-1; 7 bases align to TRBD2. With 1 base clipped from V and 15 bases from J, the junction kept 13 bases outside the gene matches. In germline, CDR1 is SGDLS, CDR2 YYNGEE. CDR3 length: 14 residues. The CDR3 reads CASSVPFGGEGLFF. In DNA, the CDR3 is TGTGCCAGCAGCGTACCCTTTGGGGGGGAGGGCCTGTTCTTC.

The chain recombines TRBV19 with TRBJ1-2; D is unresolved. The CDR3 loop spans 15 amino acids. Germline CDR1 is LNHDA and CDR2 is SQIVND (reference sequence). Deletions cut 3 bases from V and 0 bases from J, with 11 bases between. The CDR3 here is CASSMQAAPNYGYTF. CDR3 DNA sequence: TGTGCCAGTAGTATGCAGGCAGCACCTAACTATGGCTACACCTTC.

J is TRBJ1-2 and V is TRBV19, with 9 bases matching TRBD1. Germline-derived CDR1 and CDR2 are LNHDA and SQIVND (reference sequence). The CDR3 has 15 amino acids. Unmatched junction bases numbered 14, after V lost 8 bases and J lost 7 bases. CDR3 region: CASDPGDRATAGYTF. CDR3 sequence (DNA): TGTGCCAGTGATCCGGGGGACAGGGCCACGGCTGGCTACACCTTC.